The source of this T cell receptor beta chain is a study of T cells in Graves' hyperthyroidism and ophthalmopathy. Study-wide points: In the blood, most expanded thyroid clonotypes above 0.001 appeared as well.

This clonotype was seen at least ten times. The target antigen is unknown. RNA transcripts provided the source from which TCR beta CDR3 regions were amplified. Using the HTBI primer set, a first-round RT-PCR was run on the TCR CDR3. Using its own MiXCR run on the multiplex PCR reads, TCRdb lists one record per CDR3 protein. The repertoire holds 500,000 or so distinct CDR3 sequences, with over 15% as singletons. The germline V and J ends were trimmed by 1 base and 6 bases, with 12 bases remaining between them. CDR3 length: 14 residues. CDR1 MNHEY and CDR2 SMNVEV come from the germline V gene (reference sequence).

The sequence was collected from a woman under 30 with Graves' ophthalmopathy. The sample comprised blood. The chain employs TRBV27 and TRBJ1-1; TRBD1 is a possible D gene (5 bases). CDR3 sequence reads: CASSLLEGRAEAFF. In nucleotides, the CDR3 is TGTGCCAGCAGTTTATTGGAGGGGAGAGCTGAAGCTTTCTTT.